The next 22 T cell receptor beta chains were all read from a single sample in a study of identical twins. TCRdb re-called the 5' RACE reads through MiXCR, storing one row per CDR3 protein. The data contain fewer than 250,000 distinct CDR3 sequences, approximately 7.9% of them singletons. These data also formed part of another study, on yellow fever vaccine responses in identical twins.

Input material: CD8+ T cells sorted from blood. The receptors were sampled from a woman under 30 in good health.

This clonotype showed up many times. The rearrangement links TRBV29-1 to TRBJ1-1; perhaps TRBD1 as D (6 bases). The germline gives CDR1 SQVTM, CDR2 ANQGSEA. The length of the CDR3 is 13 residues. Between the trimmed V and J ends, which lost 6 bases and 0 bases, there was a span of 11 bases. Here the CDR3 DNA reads TGCAGCGTCAAGGGGGGGCTGAACACTGAAGCTTTCTTT. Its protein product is CSVKGGLNTEAFF.

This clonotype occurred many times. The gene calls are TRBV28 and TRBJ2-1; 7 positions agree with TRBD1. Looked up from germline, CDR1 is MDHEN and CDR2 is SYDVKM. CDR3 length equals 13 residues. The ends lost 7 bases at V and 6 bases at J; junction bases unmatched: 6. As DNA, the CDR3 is TGTGCCAGCAACCAGGGGGTGCGCAATGAGCAGTTCTTC. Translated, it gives CASNQGVRNEQFF.

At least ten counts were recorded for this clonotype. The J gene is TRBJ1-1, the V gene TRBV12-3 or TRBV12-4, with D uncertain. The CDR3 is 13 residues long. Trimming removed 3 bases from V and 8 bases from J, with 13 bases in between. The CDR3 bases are TGTGCCAGCAGTTTCGGACGGCTAACCGAAGCTTTCTTT. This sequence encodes CASSFGRLTEAFF.

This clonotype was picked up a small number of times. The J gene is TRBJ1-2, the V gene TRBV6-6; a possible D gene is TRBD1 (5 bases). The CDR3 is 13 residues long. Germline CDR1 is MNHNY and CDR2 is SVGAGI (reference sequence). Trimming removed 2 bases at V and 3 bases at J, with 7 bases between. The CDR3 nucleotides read TGTGCCAGCAGTTACGGGGGGTACTATGGCTACACCTTC. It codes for CASSYGGYYGYTF.

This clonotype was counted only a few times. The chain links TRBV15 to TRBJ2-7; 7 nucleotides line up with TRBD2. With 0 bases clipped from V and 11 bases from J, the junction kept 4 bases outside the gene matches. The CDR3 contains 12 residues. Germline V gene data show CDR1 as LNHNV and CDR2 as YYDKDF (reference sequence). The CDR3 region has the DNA TGTGCCACCAGCAGAGACCGGGGGGAGGAGTACGTC. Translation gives CATSRDRGEEYV.

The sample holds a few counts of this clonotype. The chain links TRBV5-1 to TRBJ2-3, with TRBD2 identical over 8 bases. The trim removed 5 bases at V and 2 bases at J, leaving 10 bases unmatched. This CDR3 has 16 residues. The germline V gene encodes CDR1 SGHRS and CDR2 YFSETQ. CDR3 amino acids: CASSPNLAGTTDTQYF. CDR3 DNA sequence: TGCGCCAGCAGTCCGAATTTAGCGGGGACCACAGATACGCAGTATTTT.

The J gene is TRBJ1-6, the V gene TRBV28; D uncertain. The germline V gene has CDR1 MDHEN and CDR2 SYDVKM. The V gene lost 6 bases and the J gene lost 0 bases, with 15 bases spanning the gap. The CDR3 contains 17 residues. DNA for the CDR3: TGTGCCAGCAGACCGTCAATAAGGAGCTCCTATAATTCACCCCTCCACTTT. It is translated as CASRPSIRSSYNSPLHF.

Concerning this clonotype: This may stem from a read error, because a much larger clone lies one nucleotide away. CDR3 sequence reads: CASSFESSYNEQFF. Written as DNA, the CDR3 is TGTGCCAGCAGCTTTGAGAGCTCCTACAATGAGCAGTTCTTC. The chain couples TRBV5-8 to TRBJ2-1; D call uncertain. Germline CDR1 SGHTS, CDR2 YDEGEE. The germline V and J ends were trimmed by 2 bases and 0 bases, with 6 bases remaining between them. The CDR3 has 14 amino acids.

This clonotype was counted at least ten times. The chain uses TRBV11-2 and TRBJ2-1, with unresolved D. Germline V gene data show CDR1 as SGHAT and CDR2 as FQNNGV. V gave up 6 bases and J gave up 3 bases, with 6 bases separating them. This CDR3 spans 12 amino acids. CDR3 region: CASRLGYNEQFF. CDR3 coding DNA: TGTGCCAGCAGACTGGGCTACAATGAGCAGTTCTTC.

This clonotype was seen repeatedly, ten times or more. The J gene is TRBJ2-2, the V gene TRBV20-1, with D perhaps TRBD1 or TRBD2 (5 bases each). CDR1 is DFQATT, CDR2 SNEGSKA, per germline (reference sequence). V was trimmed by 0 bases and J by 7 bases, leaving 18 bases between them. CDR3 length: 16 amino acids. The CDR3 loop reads CSARDLLEGKYGELFF. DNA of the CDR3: TGCAGTGCTAGAGACCTCCTAGAGGGGAAATACGGGGAGCTGTTTTTT.

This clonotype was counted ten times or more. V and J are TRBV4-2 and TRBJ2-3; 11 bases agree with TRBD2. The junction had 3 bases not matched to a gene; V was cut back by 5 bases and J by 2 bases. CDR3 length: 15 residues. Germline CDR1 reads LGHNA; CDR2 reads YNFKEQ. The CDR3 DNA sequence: TGTGCCAGCAGCGCGACTAGCGGGGTCACAGATACGCAGTATTTT. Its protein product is CASSATSGVTDTQYF.

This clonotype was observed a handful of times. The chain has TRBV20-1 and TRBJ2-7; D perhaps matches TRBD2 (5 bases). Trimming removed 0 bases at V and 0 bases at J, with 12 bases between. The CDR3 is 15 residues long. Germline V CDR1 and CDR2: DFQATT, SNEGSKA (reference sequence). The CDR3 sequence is CSARDLGMSSYEQYF. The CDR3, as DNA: TGCAGTGCTAGAGATCTCGGGATGAGCTCCTACGAGCAGTACTTC.

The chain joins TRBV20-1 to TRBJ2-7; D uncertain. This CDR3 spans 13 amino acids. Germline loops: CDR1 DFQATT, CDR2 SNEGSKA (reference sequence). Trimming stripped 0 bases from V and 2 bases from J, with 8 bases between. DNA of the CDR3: TGCAGTGCTAGAGATCTCAATACCTACGAGCAGTACGTC. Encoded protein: CSARDLNTYEQYV.

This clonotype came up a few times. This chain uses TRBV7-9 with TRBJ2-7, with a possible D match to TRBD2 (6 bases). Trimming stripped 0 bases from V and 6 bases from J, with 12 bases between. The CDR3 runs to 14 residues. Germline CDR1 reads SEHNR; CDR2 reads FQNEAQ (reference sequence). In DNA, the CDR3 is TGTGCCAGCAGCTTAGCTTTCGGGGGTGGCGAGCAGTACTTC. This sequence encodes CASSLAFGGGEQYF.

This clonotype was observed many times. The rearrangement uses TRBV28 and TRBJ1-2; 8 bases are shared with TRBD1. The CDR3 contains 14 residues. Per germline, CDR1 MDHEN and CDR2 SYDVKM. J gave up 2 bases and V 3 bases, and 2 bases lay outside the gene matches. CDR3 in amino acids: CASSFGTGNYGYTF. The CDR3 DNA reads TGTGCCAGCAGTTTTGGGACAGGCAACTATGGCTACACCTTC.

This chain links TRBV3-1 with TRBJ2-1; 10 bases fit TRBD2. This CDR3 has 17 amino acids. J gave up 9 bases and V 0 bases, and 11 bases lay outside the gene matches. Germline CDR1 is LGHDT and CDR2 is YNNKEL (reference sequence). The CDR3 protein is CASSQDEYLAGAPEQFF. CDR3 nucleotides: TGTGCCAGCAGCCAAGACGAGTACCTAGCGGGAGCGCCTGAGCAGTTCTTC.

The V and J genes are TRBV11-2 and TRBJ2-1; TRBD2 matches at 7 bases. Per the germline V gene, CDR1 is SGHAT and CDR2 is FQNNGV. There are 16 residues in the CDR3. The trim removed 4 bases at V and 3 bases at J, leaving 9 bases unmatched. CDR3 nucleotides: TGTGCCAGCAGCTCAGTACGGGGGACTATCTACAATGAGCAGTTCTTC. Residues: CASSSVRGTIYNEQFF.

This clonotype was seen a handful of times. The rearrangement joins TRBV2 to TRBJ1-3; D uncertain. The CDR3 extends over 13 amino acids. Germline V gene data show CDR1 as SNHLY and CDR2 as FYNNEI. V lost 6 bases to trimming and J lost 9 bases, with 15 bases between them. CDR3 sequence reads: CASSGSLWGTIYF. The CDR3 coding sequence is TGTGCCAGCAGCGGATCCCTCTGGGGCACCATATATTTT.

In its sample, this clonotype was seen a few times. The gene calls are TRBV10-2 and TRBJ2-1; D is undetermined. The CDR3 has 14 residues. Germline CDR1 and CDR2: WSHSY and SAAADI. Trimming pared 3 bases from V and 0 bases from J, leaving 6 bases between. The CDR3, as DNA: TGCGCCAGCAGTGATACGAGCTCCTACAATGAGCAGTTCTTC. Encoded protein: CASSDTSSYNEQFF.

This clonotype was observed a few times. CDR3 sequence reads: CASSKLYSGSSYEQYF. CDR3 DNA: TGTGCCAGCAGCAAACTTTATAGCGGGAGCTCCTACGAGCAGTACTTC. The chain couples TRBV3-1 to TRBJ2-7, with 9 bases matching TRBD2. V lost 5 bases and J lost 0; bases outside the gene matches: 8. The V gene's germline CDR1 is LGHDT and CDR2 YNNKEL (reference sequence). The CDR3 loop spans 16 amino acids.

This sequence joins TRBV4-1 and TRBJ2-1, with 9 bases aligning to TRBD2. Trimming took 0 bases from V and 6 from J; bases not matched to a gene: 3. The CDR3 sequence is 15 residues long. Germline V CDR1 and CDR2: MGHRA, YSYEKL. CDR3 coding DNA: TGCGCCAGCAGCCAAGAAAGAGCGGGAGGCAATGAGCAGTTCTTC. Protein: CASSQERAGGNEQFF.

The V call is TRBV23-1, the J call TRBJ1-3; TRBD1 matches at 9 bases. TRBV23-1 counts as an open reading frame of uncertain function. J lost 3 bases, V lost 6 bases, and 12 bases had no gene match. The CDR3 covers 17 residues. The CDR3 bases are TGCGCCAGCAGCCCTTTAGGGACAGGGTACTTTGGAAACACCATATATTTT. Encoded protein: CASSPLGTGYFGNTIYF.